One sample yielded the 26 T cell receptor beta chains listed below, sequenced in a study of shared clonotypes between healthy human individuals. The table came from immunoSEQ multiplex PCR; TCRdb's copy has only in-frame clones and leaves some out. This table holds around 1.5 million clones, 95% to 99% found once. Sample: naive CD4+ T cells sorted from blood. Subset indicated: CD45RA+ positively selected. These receptors originate from a man between 25 and 39 years old in good health.

The V and J genes are TRBV5-1 and TRBJ2-2; a weak D match, TRBD2 (6 bases). The CDR3 covers 13 residues. V was trimmed by 0 bases and J by 9 bases, leaving 9 bases between them. The germline CDR1 and CDR2 sequences are SGHRS and YFSETQ. CDR3 sequence: CASSLAEGWELFF. The CDR3 DNA reads as TGCGCCAGCAGCTTGGCGGAGGGGTGGGAGCTGTTTTTT.

This clone was seen a single time. CDR3 bases: TGTGCCAGCAGTTTCCACAACCAACCGGGACAGGGGGTTAACGGCGAAGCTTTCTTT. This gives the protein CASSFHNQPGQGVNGEAFF. The rearrangement links TRBV27 to TRBJ1-1; 11 bases line up with TRBD1. This CDR3 is 19 amino acids long. Looked up from germline, CDR1 is MNHEY and CDR2 is SMNVEV (reference sequence). With V trimmed by 3 bases and J by 8 bases, 20 bases remained unmatched.

This clone has just one count. The J gene is TRBJ1-1, the V gene TRBV30, with D perhaps TRBD1 (5 bases). This CDR3 is built from 16 residues. V lost 4 bases and J lost 8, with 26 bases in between. Germline CDR1 and CDR2: GTSNPN and SVGIG (reference sequence). The DNA for the CDR3 is TGTGCCTGGACCATAGACAGTGGATGGGTTAACGAGGAAGCTTTCTTT. This gives the protein CAWTIDSGWVNEEAFF.

The chain employs TRBV28 and TRBJ2-3; D ambiguous. This CDR3 contains 12 residues. The V end was cut by 7 bases, the J end by 3 bases, with 8 bases between. Germline V lookup: CDR1 MDHEN, CDR2 SYDVKM. CDR3 bases: TGTGCCAGCAACGCCGTGACAGATACGCAGTATTTT. Its protein product is CASNAVTDTQYF.

For this clone: Other DNA sequences within the sample encode an identical CDR3. Here the CDR3 reads CAWSVLGGNTIYF. The CDR3 region has the DNA TGTGCCTGGAGTGTCCTTGGTGGAAACACCATATATTTT. This rearrangement joins TRBV30 to TRBJ1-3; D gene unclear. There are 13 residues in the CDR3. Between the trimmed V and J ends, which lost 0 bases and 3 bases, there was a span of 6 bases. CDR1 GTSNPN and CDR2 SVGIG come from the germline V gene (reference sequence).

This rearrangement joins TRBV6-1 to TRBJ2-7, with unresolved D. Germline loops: CDR1 MNHNS, CDR2 SASEGT. Deletions cut 6 bases from V and 3 bases from J, with 12 bases between. CDR3 length: 13 residues. In DNA form, the CDR3 reads TGTGCCAGCAGCCTGAAATGGGGCTACGAGCAGTACTTC. Encoded protein: CASSLKWGYEQYF.

The chain uses TRBV5-5 and TRBJ2-2; 8 bases are shared with TRBD2. The V and J ends lost 2 bases and 5 bases, in that order; junction bases with no gene match: 14. CDR1 and CDR2 (germline): SGHKS, YYEKEE (reference sequence). The CDR3 runs to 18 residues. The CDR3 nucleotides are TGTGCCAGCAGCTTCGCCGGGACTAGGATATTATTGACCGGGGAGCTGTTTTTT. Translation gives CASSFAGTRILLTGELFF.

The rearrangement uses TRBV15 and TRBJ1-1, with D uncertain. The CDR3 contains 12 residues. Trimming stripped 1 base from V and 8 bases from J, with 8 bases between. The germline V gene has CDR1 LNHNV and CDR2 YYDKDF (reference sequence). This CDR3 is CATSRAFSEAFF. The DNA of the CDR3 is TGTGCCACCAGCAGAGCCTTTTCGGAAGCTTTCTTT.

V usage is TRBV7-6 and J usage is TRBJ1-5; the D gene is possibly TRBD1 (6 bases). V was cut by 2 bases and J by 3 bases, with 8 bases left in between. Germline CDR1 is SGHVS and CDR2 is FNYEAQ. The CDR3 covers 14 residues. CDR3 in DNA: TGTGCCAGCAGCTTACGACAGGACAATCAGCCCCAGCATTTT. Its protein is CASSLRQDNQPQHF.

The chain combines TRBV5-1 with TRBJ2-7; 7 positions match TRBD2. Germline values: CDR1 SGHRS, CDR2 YFSETQ. The CDR3 is made up of 16 amino acids. The J segment lost 0 bases and the V segment lost 0 bases, leaving 6 bases of the junction unmatched. In DNA form, the CDR3 reads TGCGCCAGCAGCTTGGCCGGCGGGAGAGGCTCCTACGAGCAGTACTTC. This gives the protein CASSLAGGRGSYEQYF.

The V and J genes are TRBV9 and TRBJ2-6; possibly TRBD2 for D (6 bases). The CDR3 is made up of 18 amino acids. V was clipped by 1 base and J by 0 bases, with 14 bases between them. CDR1 and CDR2 (germline): SGDLS, YYNGEE. For the CDR3, the DNA is TGTGCCAGCAGCGTACCGGGACGGGGGAGCTCTGGGGCCAACGTCCTGACTTTC. Translation gives CASSVPGRGSSGANVLTF.

The CDR3 region has the DNA TGTGCCAGCAGTTATCGAAGGGACCACGAGCAGTACTTC. Residues: CASSYRRDHEQYF. The J gene is TRBJ2-7, the V gene TRBV6-6; D possibly uses TRBD1 or TRBD2 (5 bases each). The CDR3 totals 13 residues. The ends were cut back, 3 bases at V and 5 bases at J, with 11 bases in the middle. Germline assignment: CDR1 MNHNY and CDR2 SVGAGI (reference sequence).

The chain uses TRBV2 and TRBJ1-5; 7 bases match TRBD1. CDR1 and CDR2 (germline): SNHLY, FYNNEI. This CDR3 has 19 residues. V shed 5 bases, J shed 7 bases, and the junction held 23 bases outside the gene matches. The CDR3 nucleotides read TGTGCCAGCAGTTGGGGTCGGCTCGGACAGGCCGCGAATTTGCAGCCCCAGCATTTT. As protein: CASSWGRLGQAANLQPQHF.

This sequence joins TRBV28 and TRBJ2-1, with 12 bases aligning to TRBD2. The CDR3 extends over 14 amino acids. J was trimmed by 10 bases and V by 2 bases; bases with no gene match: 3. The germline V gene has CDR1 MDHEN and CDR2 SYDVKM. Written as DNA, the CDR3 is TGTGCCAGCAGTTTACCCACTAGCGGGAGGGAGCAGTTCTTC. Translated, it gives CASSLPTSGREQFF.

The V gene is TRBV13, the J gene TRBJ2-2; D possibly corresponds to TRBD1 (6 bases). The CDR3 contains 14 residues. V was clipped by 5 bases and J by 6 bases, with 13 bases between them. Germline values: CDR1 PRHDT, CDR2 FYEKMQ (reference sequence). The CDR3, as DNA: TGTGCCAGCAGCAAATCCCCAGGGGCCGGGGAGCTGTTTTTT. Translation: CASSKSPGAGELFF.

The chain recombines TRBV2 with TRBJ2-7; D gene uncertain. Germline V gene sequence: CDR1 SNHLY, CDR2 FYNNEI. The V and J ends lost 8 bases and 2 bases respectively, with 10 bases between them. This CDR3 is 12 amino acids long. The CDR3 here is CASFIGTYEQYF. The CDR3 DNA follows: TGTGCCAGCTTTATTGGGACCTACGAGCAGTACTTC.

The rearrangement joins TRBV10-1 to TRBJ2-7; D gene uncertain. Per the germline V gene, CDR1 is WNHNN and CDR2 is SYGVQD (reference sequence). This CDR3 region has 11 residues. With 6 bases removed from V and 5 bases from J, the gap between germline ends came to 8 bases. The chain's CDR3 is CASSQENEQYF. CDR3 sequence (DNA): TGCGCCAGCAGCCAAGAGAACGAGCAGTACTTC.

V is TRBV18 and J is TRBJ2-7, with 7 nucleotides matching TRBD1. Unmatched junction bases numbered 8, after V lost 5 bases and J lost 1 base. The CDR3 runs 15 residues. Germline lookup yields CDR1 KGHSH and CDR2 LQKENI. The CDR3, as DNA: TGTGCCAGCTCATTGCTACCGGGACAGTCCTACGAGCAGTACTTC. Encoded protein: CASSLLPGQSYEQYF.

CDR3 sequence: CASSRRQGAEDTQYF. CDR3 bases: TGTGCCAGCAGCAGAAGACAGGGGGCAGAAGATACGCAGTATTTT. This chain joins TRBV7-6 and TRBJ2-3, with 10 bases matching TRBD1. Trimming took 5 bases from V and 5 from J; bases not matched to a gene: 7. CDR1 SGHVS and CDR2 FNYEAQ come from the germline V gene. This CDR3 spans 15 amino acids.

The chain combines TRBV6-6 with TRBJ1-1; TRBD1 agrees at 7 bases. The CDR3 runs to 16 residues. The junction had 11 bases not matched to a gene; V was cut back by 7 bases and J by 0 bases. Germline CDR1 and CDR2: MNHNY and SVGAGI (reference sequence). The CDR3 DNA sequence: TGTGCCAGCAACCACGCCAGGACAGGATTGAACACTGAAGCTTTCTTT. The encoded protein is CASNHARTGLNTEAFF.

J is TRBJ1-5 and V is TRBV2; D is unclear. The V end lost 6 bases, the J end lost 6 bases, and 18 bases lay between the germline ends. This CDR3 is 15 amino acids long. The germline gives CDR1 SNHLY, CDR2 FYNNEI. The CDR3 spells CASSSADRILQPQHF. DNA for the CDR3: TGTGCCAGCAGCTCAGCGGACCGGATACTTCAGCCCCAGCATTTT.

This chain connects TRBV30 to TRBJ2-7; 10 nucleotides agree with TRBD1. The CDR3 is 16 residues long. CDR1 and CDR2 (germline): GTSNPN, SVGIG (reference sequence). J lost 1 base, V lost 7 bases, and 13 bases had no gene match. The CDR3 nucleotides are TGTGCCTTCCCGGGACAGGGGACGAAGTCTTCCTACGAGCAGTACTTC. Translated: CAFPGQGTKSSYEQYF.

The J gene is TRBJ1-5, the V gene TRBV19; D might be TRBD1 (6 bases). V was clipped by 7 bases and J by 1 base, with 17 bases between them. Germline CDR1 reads LNHDA; CDR2 reads SQIVND (reference sequence). The length of the CDR3 is 16 residues. The CDR3 loop is CASTLRGPASNQPQHF. DNA for the CDR3: TGTGCCAGTACCCTCCGGGGGCCGGCCAGCAATCAGCCCCAGCATTTT.

J is TRBJ1-1 and V is TRBV5-6; D might be TRBD1 (5 bases). V dropped 4 bases and J dropped 11 bases, with 18 bases sitting between them. CDR3 length: 13 residues. The V gene's germline CDR1 is SGHDT and CDR2 YYEEEE. The CDR3 loop reads CASSVRGAPRAFF. The CDR3 DNA reads TGTGCCAGCAGCGTACGCGGGGCGCCTAGGGCTTTCTTT.

The V and J genes are TRBV5-1 and TRBJ2-3; TRBD2 matches 14 bases. The germline CDR1 and CDR2 sequences are SGHRS and YFSETQ. The V segment lost 4 bases and the J segment 4 bases; nucleotides outside the gene matches: 5. The CDR3 sequence is 16 residues long. The CDR3 loop reads CASSKGLAGAADTQYF. CDR3 nucleotides: TGCGCCAGCAGCAAGGGACTAGCGGGAGCGGCAGATACGCAGTATTTT.

The chain joins TRBV18 to TRBJ1-5; D unresolved. V was cut by 3 bases and J by 0 bases, with 12 bases left in between. The length of the CDR3 is 16 residues. Looked up from germline, CDR1 is KGHSH and CDR2 is LQKENI. CDR3 sequence reads: CASSPQSRLSNQPQHF. CDR3 DNA: TGTGCCAGCTCACCCCAAAGTCGTCTTAGCAATCAGCCCCAGCATTTT.